The rows below give T cell receptor beta chains drawn from one sample of a study of blood T cell repertoires in COVID-19. Here immunoSEQ multiplex PCR was the method, and the copy in TCRdb shows in-frame clones only, minus some. This table has 110,000 or so clones, approximately 85% appearing once. Material for sequencing was peripheral blood. The origin of the receptors is a woman aged 55-69 years with COVID-19, enrolled during active disease. CDR3s include the opening cysteine and the closing phenylalanine or tryptophan. D genes are given only for firm matches. Size tells how often a clone was seen (once, few, many) or the class of an expanded clone, and some rows leave it out.

j_call: TRBJ1-3; d_call: TRBD1; clone_size: .; v_call: TRBV27; cdr3_length: 14; cdr3_aa: CASSFRTGANTIYF; cdr3_nt: TGTGCCAGCAGTTTTCGGACAGGGGCAAACACCATATATTTT
j_call: TRBJ1-1; d_call: .; clone_size: .; v_call: TRBV24-1; cdr3_length: 13; cdr3_aa: CATSDRPGGGAFF; cdr3_nt: TGTGCCACCAGTGATCGACCGGGAGGTGGAGCTTTCTTT
j_call: TRBJ2-7; d_call: .; clone_size: .; v_call: TRBV5-1; cdr3_length: 18; cdr3_aa: CASSSRDIGSLSSYEQYF; cdr3_nt: TGCGCCAGCAGTTCCCGGGACATCGGCTCGTTGTCCTCCTACGAGCAGTACTTC
j_call: TRBJ2-3; d_call: TRBD1; clone_size: .; v_call: TRBV5-1; cdr3_length: 18; cdr3_aa: CASSLGTGKGISTDTQYF; cdr3_nt: TGCGCCAGCAGCTTGGGGACAGGAAAGGGAATTAGCACAGATACGCAGTATTTT
j_call: TRBJ1-2; d_call: .; clone_size: .; v_call: TRBV27; cdr3_length: 14; cdr3_aa: CASRAGVANYGYTF; cdr3_nt: TGTGCCAGCAGAGCAGGGGTAGCTAACTATGGCTACACCTTC
j_call: TRBJ1-4; d_call: .; clone_size: .; v_call: TRBV28; cdr3_length: 16; cdr3_aa: CASSLEASGINEKLFF; cdr3_nt: TGTGCCAGCAGTTTAGAGGCCTCGGGGATTAATGAAAAACTGTTTTTT
j_call: TRBJ1-1; d_call: .; clone_size: .; v_call: TRBV3-1/TRBV3-2; cdr3_length: 13; cdr3_aa: CASSQDSTPEAFF; cdr3_nt: TGTGCCAGCAGCCAAGATTCTACCCCTGAAGCTTTCTTT
j_call: TRBJ2-2; d_call: .; clone_size: .; v_call: TRBV3-1/TRBV3-2; cdr3_length: 15; cdr3_aa: CASSQTSTNTGELFF; cdr3_nt: TGTGCCAGCAGCCAAACTAGCACGAACACCGGGGAGCTGTTTTTT
j_call: TRBJ1-1; d_call: .; clone_size: .; v_call: TRBV2; cdr3_length: 13; cdr3_aa: CASRLQGNTEAFF; cdr3_nt: TGTGCCAGCAGATTACAGGGAAACACTGAAGCTTTCTTT
j_call: TRBJ1-1; d_call: .; clone_size: .; v_call: TRBV7-2; cdr3_length: 17; cdr3_aa: CASSPQRSPPLNTEAFF; cdr3_nt: TGTGCCAGCAGCCCGCAGAGGTCCCCCCCTCTGAACACTGAAGCTTTCTTT
j_call: TRBJ1-1; d_call: .; clone_size: .; v_call: TRBV10-1; cdr3_length: 14; cdr3_aa: CASFYGLMNTEAFF; cdr3_nt: TGCGCCTCCTTTTATGGGCTTATGAACACTGAAGCTTTCTTT
j_call: TRBJ1-1; d_call: .; clone_size: .; v_call: TRBV7-9; cdr3_length: 14; cdr3_aa: CASSSQGQSNEAFF; cdr3_nt: TGTGCCAGCAGCTCCCAGGGACAATCGAATGAAGCTTTCTTT
j_call: TRBJ2-7; d_call: TRBD2; clone_size: .; v_call: TRBV20-1; cdr3_length: 15; cdr3_aa: CSASSGLGFAYEQYF; cdr3_nt: TGCAGTGCTAGTTCGGGACTAGGCTTCGCCTACGAGCAGTACTTC
j_call: TRBJ2-2; d_call: .; clone_size: .; v_call: TRBV9; cdr3_length: 16; cdr3_aa: CASSAGTPRNTGELFF; cdr3_nt: TGTGCCAGCAGCGCGGGGACACCTCGGAACACCGGGGAGCTGTTTTTT
j_call: TRBJ1-2; d_call: .; clone_size: .; v_call: TRBV7-5; cdr3_length: 14; cdr3_aa: CARSLGRVGSCYTF; cdr3_nt: TGTGCCAGAAGCTTAGGCAGGGTGGGTTCATGCTACACCTTC
j_call: TRBJ1-2; d_call: .; clone_size: .; v_call: TRBV5-1; cdr3_length: 13; cdr3_aa: CASSLEDLRGYTF; cdr3_nt: TGCGCCAGCAGCTTGGAGGATCTGCGGGGCTACACCTTC
j_call: TRBJ1-5; d_call: TRBD1; clone_size: .; v_call: TRBV6-6; cdr3_length: 15; cdr3_aa: CASSRQGAGNQPQHF; cdr3_nt: TGTGCCAGCAGCCGACAGGGGGCGGGCAATCAGCCCCAGCATTTT
j_call: TRBJ1-1; d_call: .; clone_size: .; v_call: TRBV9; cdr3_length: 13; cdr3_aa: CASSVAEDTEAFF; cdr3_nt: TGTGCCAGCAGCGTAGCGGAGGACACTGAAGCTTTCTTT
j_call: TRBJ2-5; d_call: TRBD1; clone_size: .; v_call: TRBV5-1; cdr3_length: 16; cdr3_aa: CASSLGSTGEGETQYF; cdr3_nt: TGCGCCAGCAGCTTGGGGTCGACAGGGGAAGGAGAGACCCAGTACTTC
j_call: TRBJ1-1; d_call: .; clone_size: .; v_call: TRBV18; cdr3_length: 16; cdr3_aa: CASSPPGGGINTEAFF; cdr3_nt: TGTGCCAGCTCACCACCTGGCGGGGGGATCAACACTGAAGCTTTCTTT
j_call: TRBJ1-6; d_call: .; clone_size: .; v_call: TRBV20-1; cdr3_length: 15; cdr3_aa: CSASDQGSYNSPLHF; cdr3_nt: TGCAGTGCCAGTGACCAGGGGTCCTATAATTCACCCCTCCACTTT
j_call: TRBJ2-2; d_call: TRBD2; clone_size: .; v_call: TRBV4-1; cdr3_length: 17; cdr3_aa: CASSQKGAGVITGELFF; cdr3_nt: TGCGCCAGCAGCCAAAAGGGAGCGGGGGTCATCACCGGGGAGCTGTTTTTT
j_call: TRBJ2-2; d_call: TRBD1; clone_size: .; v_call: TRBV9; cdr3_length: 18; cdr3_aa: CASSAGVGQGARTGELFF; cdr3_nt: TGTGCCAGCAGCGCGGGAGTAGGACAGGGGGCTCGGACCGGGGAGCTGTTTTTT
j_call: TRBJ1-1; d_call: TRBD1; clone_size: many; v_call: TRBV19; cdr3_length: 16; cdr3_aa: CASIPRTGEGYTEAFF; cdr3_nt: TGTGCCAGTATACCCCGGACAGGCGAGGGGTACACTGAAGCTTTCTTT
j_call: TRBJ1-2; d_call: TRBD1; clone_size: .; v_call: TRBV28; cdr3_length: 15; cdr3_aa: CASSFPETGVHGYTF; cdr3_nt: TGTGCCAGCAGTTTCCCAGAGACAGGGGTTCATGGCTACACCTTC
j_call: TRBJ1-6; d_call: .; clone_size: few; v_call: TRBV5-1; cdr3_length: 15; cdr3_aa: CASSLKTAYNSPLHF; cdr3_nt: TGCGCCAGCAGCTTGAAGACAGCGTATAATTCACCCCTCCACTTT
j_call: TRBJ2-5; d_call: .; clone_size: .; v_call: TRBV3-1/TRBV3-2; cdr3_length: 12; cdr3_aa: CASSRTEETQYF; cdr3_nt: TGTGCCAGCAGCCGGACAGAAGAGACCCAGTACTTC
j_call: TRBJ1-2; d_call: .; clone_size: .; v_call: TRBV6-5; cdr3_length: 16; cdr3_aa: CASSYSGGSRLDGYTF; cdr3_nt: TGTGCCAGCAGTTACTCGGGGGGGAGTCGCTTAGATGGCTACACCTTC
j_call: TRBJ2-5; d_call: .; clone_size: .; v_call: TRBV5-4; cdr3_length: 13; cdr3_aa: CASSFTSPETQYF; cdr3_nt: TGTGCCAGCAGCTTTACTAGCCCGGAGACCCAGTACTTC
j_call: TRBJ1-1; d_call: .; clone_size: .; v_call: TRBV18; cdr3_length: 16; cdr3_aa: CASSPPSQGIFTEAFF; cdr3_nt: TGTGCCAGCTCACCACCGTCCCAGGGTATTTTTACTGAAGCTTTCTTT
j_call: TRBJ2-2; d_call: .; clone_size: .; v_call: TRBV5-1; cdr3_length: 13; cdr3_aa: CASSDRFTGELFF; cdr3_nt: TGCGCCAGCAGCGACAGATTCACCGGGGAGCTGTTTTTT
j_call: TRBJ1-3; d_call: TRBD1; clone_size: .; v_call: TRBV29-1; cdr3_length: 14; cdr3_aa: CSARPGTDGNTIYF; cdr3_nt: TGCAGCGCCCGTCCGGGGACAGATGGAAACACCATATATTTT
j_call: TRBJ2-5; d_call: TRBD2; clone_size: .; v_call: TRBV7-2; cdr3_length: 15; cdr3_aa: CASSPWRGGAETQYF; cdr3_nt: TGTGCCAGCAGCCCGTGGCGGGGGGGGGCAGAGACCCAGTACTTC
j_call: TRBJ2-1; d_call: .; clone_size: .; v_call: TRBV2; cdr3_length: 15; cdr3_aa: CASIPTSSSYNEQFF; cdr3_nt: TGTGCCAGCATCCCGACTTCGAGCTCCTACAATGAGCAGTTCTTC
j_call: TRBJ2-3; d_call: .; clone_size: .; v_call: TRBV24-1; cdr3_length: 14; cdr3_aa: CATSDTRALDTQYF; cdr3_nt: TGTGCCACCAGTGATACCAGGGCCCTTGATACGCAGTATTTT
j_call: TRBJ1-1; d_call: .; clone_size: .; v_call: TRBV5-4; cdr3_length: 15; cdr3_aa: CASSLGDTMNTEAFF; cdr3_nt: TGTGCCAGCAGCTTGGGAGACACCATGAACACTGAAGCTTTCTTT
j_call: TRBJ1-2; d_call: TRBD1; clone_size: .; v_call: TRBV19; cdr3_length: 13; cdr3_aa: CASSSGTGRGYTF; cdr3_nt: TGTGCCAGTAGTTCCGGGACAGGGAGAGGCTACACCTTC
j_call: TRBJ2-4; d_call: .; clone_size: .; v_call: TRBV7-8; cdr3_length: 16; cdr3_aa: CASSLAGAGPLNIQYF; cdr3_nt: TGTGCCAGCAGCCTTGCGGGGGCCGGTCCGTTAAACATTCAGTACTTC
j_call: TRBJ2-1; d_call: TRBD2; clone_size: .; v_call: TRBV28; cdr3_length: 17; cdr3_aa: CASSLETSGDLENEQFF; cdr3_nt: TGTGCCAGCAGTTTGGAGACTAGCGGGGACCTCGAGAATGAGCAGTTCTTC
j_call: TRBJ2-7; d_call: .; clone_size: .; v_call: TRBV6-6; cdr3_length: 14; cdr3_aa: CASSYGTGSDEQYF; cdr3_nt: TGTGCCAGCAGTTACGGTACAGGGTCAGACGAGCAGTACTTC
j_call: TRBJ1-4; d_call: TRBD1; clone_size: .; v_call: TRBV7-9; cdr3_length: 16; cdr3_aa: CASSLGDRGTNEKLFF; cdr3_nt: TGTGCCAGCAGCTTAGGAGACAGGGGAACTAATGAAAAACTGTTTTTT
j_call: TRBJ1-2; d_call: .; clone_size: .; v_call: TRBV7-6; cdr3_length: 15; cdr3_aa: CASSLAPSGPDGYTF; cdr3_nt: TGTGCCAGCAGCTTAGCCCCCAGTGGGCCGGATGGCTACACCTTC
j_call: TRBJ2-2; d_call: .; clone_size: .; v_call: TRBV6-5; cdr3_length: 15; cdr3_aa: CAVAVDSANTGELFF; cdr3_nt: TGTGCCGTTGCAGTCGACTCCGCGAACACCGGGGAGCTGTTTTTT
j_call: TRBJ1-5; d_call: .; clone_size: .; v_call: TRBV11-2; cdr3_length: 13; cdr3_aa: CASSKNRGQPQHF; cdr3_nt: TGTGCCAGCAGCAAAAACCGGGGGCAGCCCCAGCATTTT
j_call: TRBJ2-1; d_call: TRBD2; clone_size: .; v_call: TRBV4-2; cdr3_length: 16; cdr3_aa: CASSRGAGVDSNEQFF; cdr3_nt: TGTGCCAGCAGCCGTGGGGCGGGGGTCGATTCCAATGAGCAGTTCTTC
j_call: TRBJ1-1; d_call: .; clone_size: .; v_call: TRBV5-8; cdr3_length: 13; cdr3_aa: CASSLEKNTEAFF; cdr3_nt: TGTGCCAGCAGCTTAGAGAAGAACACTGAAGCTTTCTTT